The 25 T cell receptor beta chains reported below all come from one sample, sequenced in a study of blood T cell repertoires in COVID-19. Libraries were prepared by immunoSEQ multiplex PCR; TCRdb keeps only in-frame clonotypes and omits some of them. The sample includes 360,000 or so clones, roughly 90% seen only once; the top ten take 0.85% to 1.3%. The material sequenced was PBMCs or T cells enriched from blood (not recorded which). The receptors derive from a woman under 40 who had been exposed to COVID-19.

The chain recombines TRBV29-1 with TRBJ1-2; 7 nucleotides agree with TRBD1. The germline gives CDR1 SQVTM, CDR2 ANQGSEA. The CDR3 covers 11 residues. The junction had 4 bases not matched to a gene; V was cut back by 4 bases and J by 8 bases. The CDR3 reads CSVGQGEGYTF. The CDR3 region has the DNA TGCAGCGTTGGACAGGGAGAAGGCTACACCTTC.

This chain links TRBV28 with TRBJ2-5, with a tentative D call TRBD1 (6 bases). The germline CDR1 and CDR2 sequences are MDHEN and SYDVKM. V was shortened by 4 bases and J by 5 bases, with 14 bases between the two germline ends. The CDR3 runs to 14 residues. As DNA, the CDR3 is TGTGCCAGCAGTTCGGGACAACGCAGGGAGACCCAGTACTTC. Translation: CASSSGQRRETQYF.

The V call is TRBV9, the J call TRBJ1-6; 10 positions agree with TRBD1. The CDR3 is made up of 15 amino acids. Germline assignment: CDR1 SGDLS and CDR2 YYNGEE. V shed 0 bases, J shed 10 bases, and the junction held 4 bases outside the gene matches. CDR3 sequence reads: CASSVGGTGESPLHF. The CDR3 coding sequence is TGTGCCAGCAGCGTAGGAGGGACAGGGGAATCACCCCTCCACTTT.

The chain recombines TRBV7-9 with TRBJ2-7, with TRBD2 matching 12 bases. CDR3 size: 19 residues. Per germline, CDR1 SEHNR and CDR2 FQNEAQ (reference sequence). V was pared by 1 base and J by 6 bases, with 16 bases of the junction left unmatched. The CDR3, as DNA: TGTGCCAGCAGCTTAGTCCGGGGTTCGACTAGCGGGAGTATCGTCGAGCAGTACTTC. It translates to CASSLVRGSTSGSIVEQYF.

This chain links TRBV27 with TRBJ2-2, with a possible D match to TRBD1 (5 bases). The V end was cut by 0 bases, the J end by 0 bases, with 11 bases between. CDR1 and CDR2 from the germline V gene are MNHEY and SMNVEV (reference sequence). The CDR3 sequence is 17 residues long. For the CDR3, the DNA is TGTGCCAGCAGTTTATCAGGGGTCGGGTCGAACACCGGGGAGCTGTTTTTT. This gives the protein CASSLSGVGSNTGELFF.

The chain is built from TRBV27 and TRBJ1-1; tentative D call: TRBD1 (6 bases). Germline CDR1 and CDR2: MNHEY and SMNVEV (reference sequence). The CDR3 covers 14 residues. Trimming pared 3 bases from V and 7 bases from J, leaving 15 bases between. The CDR3 DNA reads as TGTGCCAGCAGTTTCGCAGGGGCACACAATGAAGCTTTCTTT. This codes for CASSFAGAHNEAFF.

This chain connects TRBV6-4 to TRBJ1-2, with a tentative D call TRBD1 (6 bases). There are 13 residues in the CDR3. Germline CDR1 and CDR2: MRHNA and SNTAGT. The ends were cut back, 6 bases at V and 7 bases at J, with 15 bases in the middle. CDR3 sequence: CASSPGGGVGYTF. The CDR3 DNA is TGTGCCAGCAGCCCCGGAGGGGGGGTTGGCTACACCTTC.

The chain links TRBV27 to TRBJ2-6, with TRBD2 as a possible D gene (6 bases). The CDR3 is made up of 19 amino acids. CDR1 MNHEY and CDR2 SMNVEV come from the germline V gene (reference sequence). Trimming took off 7 bases at V and 0 bases at J, with 22 bases between the two ends. CDR3 amino acids: CASTSGVTVRDSGANVLTF. Here the CDR3 DNA reads TGTGCCAGCACGTCGGGGGTGACAGTCAGGGACTCTGGGGCCAACGTCCTGACTTTC.

This clone was seen only once. V is TRBV3-1 (or the pseudogene TRBV3-2) and J is TRBJ2-7; 8 positions match TRBD2. Germline values: CDR1 LGHDT, CDR2 YNNKEL (reference sequence). The CDR3 extends over 15 amino acids. V gave up 4 bases and J gave up 2 bases; unmatched junction bases: 7. The CDR3 spells CASSRKAGATYEQYF. CDR3 DNA sequence: TGTGCCAGCAGCCGGAAAGCGGGAGCTACCTACGAGCAGTACTTC.

This clone was seen a single time. The gene calls are TRBV5-8 and TRBJ2-3, with D possibly TRBD2 on 5 matching bases. CDR3 length: 15 amino acids. Germline values: CDR1 SGHTS, CDR2 YDEGEE. V lost 7 bases and J lost 0, with 15 bases in between. The DNA for the CDR3 is TGTGCCAGCCTAGCTCCTTGGACTAGCACAGATACGCAGTATTTT. The encoded protein is CASLAPWTSTDTQYF.

This clone was detected a few times. The chain is built from TRBV7-9 and TRBJ1-1; 7 bases align to TRBD1. Germline V lookup: CDR1 SEHNR, CDR2 FQNEAQ (reference sequence). Trimming took 5 bases from V and 9 from J; bases not matched to a gene: 12. The length of the CDR3 is 14 residues. The CDR3 nucleotides read TGTGCCAGCAGCGGCAGACAGGGAGGTTGGAAAGCTTTCTTT. Translated: CASSGRQGGWKAFF. Full variable domain (missing parts from reference TRBV7-9 and TRBJ1-1): DTGVSQNPRHKITKRGQNVTFRCDPISEHNRLYWYRQTLGQGPEFLTYFQNEAQLEKSRLLSDRFSAERPKGSFSTLEIQRTEQGDSAMYLCASSGRQGGWKAFFGQGTRLTVV.

The chain is built from TRBV6-5 and TRBJ1-1, with a weak D call TRBD1 (6 bases). Germline V gene lookup returns CDR1 MNHEY and CDR2 SVGAGI. The V end was cut by 5 bases, the J end by 7 bases, with 11 bases between. The CDR3 has 12 residues. The CDR3 DNA reads TGTGCCAGCAGTAAACAGGGCTTTGAAGCTTTCTTT. Amino acids: CASSKQGFEAFF.

This sequence joins TRBV29-1 and TRBJ1-5, with D unresolved. Looked up from germline, CDR1 is SQVTM and CDR2 is ANQGSEA. The ends were cut back, 4 bases at V and 0 bases at J, with 10 bases in the middle. The CDR3 spans 14 residues. CDR3 DNA sequence: TGCAGCGTTGTGGTTGACACTAGCAATCAGCCCCAGCATTTT. As protein: CSVVVDTSNQPQHF.

The chain is built from TRBV27 and TRBJ1-3, with a weak D call TRBD1 (5 bases). Trimming left V 5 bases short and J 8 bases short, with 10 bases between. The germline gives CDR1 MNHEY, CDR2 SMNVEV (reference sequence). This CDR3 is 12 amino acids long. The CDR3 protein is CASSPGGDTIYF. The CDR3 region has the DNA TGTGCCAGCAGTCCGGGGGGGGACACCATATATTTT.

The rearrangement uses TRBV28 and TRBJ2-3, with 7 bases that match TRBD2. The CDR3 is 16 residues long. CDR1 MDHEN and CDR2 SYDVKM come from the germline V gene. J gave up 4 bases and V 3 bases, and 10 bases lay outside the gene matches. CDR3 residues: CASSFSRAGLADTQYF. The CDR3 nucleotides read TGTGCCAGCAGTTTCAGTCGAGCGGGACTCGCAGATACGCAGTATTTT.

This chain connects TRBV3-1 (or the pseudogene TRBV3-2) to TRBJ1-4; D is undetermined. The CDR3 extends over 17 amino acids. The germline V gene encodes CDR1 LGHDT and CDR2 YNNKEL (reference sequence). V lost 0 bases and J lost 0, with 11 bases in between. CDR3 nucleotides: TGTGCCAGCAGCCAAGACAGGAAATATGCAACTAATGAAAAACTGTTTTTT. It translates to CASSQDRKYATNEKLFF.

This chain joins TRBV5-5 and TRBJ2-1; 10 bases are a match to TRBD2. Germline CDR1 reads SGHKS; CDR2 reads YYEKEE (reference sequence). V was clipped by 3 bases and J by 7 bases; unmatched bases: 13. CDR3 length: 17 residues. CDR3 bases: TGTGCCAGCAGCTCCTCGCCCCTAGCGGGAGTATGGAATGAGCAGTTCTTC. The encoded protein is CASSSSPLAGVWNEQFF.

The chain uses TRBV7-8 and TRBJ2-5; D might be TRBD1 (6 bases). The CDR3 has 14 residues. Germline CDR1 SGHVS, CDR2 FQNEAQ. Trimming took 5 bases from V and 1 from J, leaving 11 bases between them. CDR3 amino acids: CASSLTGTQETQYF. The CDR3 nucleotides are TGTGCCAGCAGCCTAACAGGGACCCAAGAGACCCAGTACTTC.

The rearrangement joins TRBV4-1 to TRBJ2-5, with D maybe TRBD2 (6 bases). Germline-derived CDR1 and CDR2 are MGHRA and YSYEKL. CDR3 size: 17 residues. Trimming took 2 bases from V and 2 from J, leaving 18 bases between them. For the CDR3, the DNA is TGCGCCAGCAGCCAACCAGGACCGGGACTGGATCAAGAGACCCAGTACTTC. Amino acid sequence: CASSQPGPGLDQETQYF.

The chain carries TRBV9 and TRBJ2-3; D ambiguous. The CDR3 is 13 residues long. V lost 4 bases and J lost 0, with 6 bases in between. Germline V gene data show CDR1 as SGDLS and CDR2 as YYNGEE. The CDR3 reads CASSPVSTDTQYF. CDR3 bases: TGTGCCAGCAGCCCCGTGAGCACAGATACGCAGTATTTT.

The chain links TRBV7-8 to TRBJ1-2; 9 positions agree with TRBD1. V trimming: 5 bases; J trimming: 8 bases; junction bases outside the gene matches: 9. Looked up from germline, CDR1 is SGHVS and CDR2 is FQNEAQ. The CDR3 runs to 14 residues. The CDR3 loop is CASSPPDRGYGYTF. In nucleotides, the CDR3 is TGTGCCAGCAGCCCCCCGGACAGGGGATACGGCTACACCTTC.

This clone was found a few times. The gene calls are TRBV7-2 and TRBJ1-1, with TRBD1 identical over 7 bases. The V and J ends lost 6 bases and 8 bases, in that order; junction bases with no gene match: 6. The CDR3 is 12 amino acids. Germline CDR1 and CDR2: SGHTA and FQGNSA. The CDR3 reads CASRARGLEAFF. The DNA for the CDR3 is TGTGCCAGCAGAGCCAGGGGGTTGGAAGCTTTCTTT.

The CDR3: CATAAASTGELFF. CDR3 coding DNA: TGCGCCACCGCCGCGGCGAGCACCGGGGAGCTGTTTTTT. The chain couples TRBV5-1 to TRBJ2-2; D gene ambiguous. CDR1 is SGHRS, CDR2 YFSETQ, per germline. The V and J ends lost 9 bases and 4 bases respectively, with 13 bases between them. CDR3 length: 13 residues.

The genes are TRBV10-2 and TRBJ2-7; possible D gene TRBD1, 6 bases. CDR1 and CDR2 (germline): WSHSY, SAAADI. CDR3 length: 13 amino acids. Trimming took 7 bases from V and 2 from J, leaving 12 bases between them. The CDR3 bases are TGCGCCAGCAAGGTGGGGGCGGCCTACGAGCAGTACTTC. Its translation is CASKVGAAYEQYF.

The rearrangement joins TRBV28 to TRBJ2-1; 7 bases line up with TRBD1. J gave up 8 bases and V 3 bases, and 4 bases lay outside the gene matches. This CDR3 region has 13 residues. Germline CDR1 reads MDHEN; CDR2 reads SYDVKM. Written as DNA, the CDR3 is TGTGCCAGCAGTTTCGACAGGGCTGATGAGCAGTTCTTC. Its translation: CASSFDRADEQFF.